Below are 6 T cell receptor beta chains sequenced from a single sample in a study of blood T cell repertoires in COVID-19. Generated by immunoSEQ multiplex PCR, the TCRdb table keeps only in-frame clones and is missing some. Here the sample spans over 90,000 clones, around 80% being singletons. The sample consisted of peripheral blood. The receptor set was obtained from a man in his fifties or sixties with active or convalescent COVID-19.

The CDR3 here is CASSLQEVWGQYTGELFF. The DNA of the CDR3 is TGTGCCAGCAGCTTACAGGAGGTCTGGGGGCAGTACACCGGGGAGCTGTTTTTT. The chain uses TRBV11-2 and TRBJ2-2, with D possibly being TRBD1 (6 bases). The V and J ends lost 2 bases and 3 bases respectively, with 19 bases between them. CDR1 is SGHAT and CDR2 is FQNNGV in the germline V gene. The CDR3 consists of 18 residues.

This clone was counted a few times. The chain uses TRBV5-4 and TRBJ1-6; 10 bases fit TRBD1. This CDR3 has 15 residues. J was trimmed by 7 bases and V by 4 bases; bases with no gene match: 5. Germline assignment: CDR1 SGHNT and CDR2 YYREEE (reference sequence). CDR3 amino acids: CASSRAGQGNSPLHF. The CDR3 nucleotides are TGTGCCAGCAGCCGCGCGGGACAGGGGAATTCACCCCTCCACTTT.

The rearrangement uses TRBV28 and TRBJ2-3; 8 bases agree with TRBD1. The trim removed 2 bases at V and 3 bases at J, leaving 4 bases unmatched. Germline-derived CDR1 and CDR2 are MDHEN and SYDVKM. The CDR3 has 15 amino acids. CDR3 region: CASSLGGQGTDTQYF. The DNA of the CDR3 is TGTGCCAGCAGTTTAGGAGGACAGGGTACAGATACGCAGTATTTT.

This chain links TRBV2 with TRBJ2-5; 8 bases line up with TRBD1. The germline V gene encodes CDR1 SNHLY and CDR2 FYNNEI. The CDR3 spans 15 residues. The V segment lost 8 bases and the J segment 4 bases; nucleotides outside the gene matches: 12. This CDR3 reads CASRADQTGAETQYF. The CDR3 DNA is TGTGCCAGCCGCGCAGACCAGACAGGGGCAGAGACCCAGTACTTC.

This chain joins TRBV19 and TRBJ2-2, with a possible D match to TRBD1 (6 bases). Per the germline V gene, CDR1 is LNHDA and CDR2 is SQIVND (reference sequence). This CDR3 spans 14 amino acids. V shed 9 bases and J shed 1 base, with 12 bases lying between them. The CDR3 reads CASLGQLNTGELFF. CDR3 nucleotides: TGTGCCAGCCTCGGACAGCTGAACACCGGGGAGCTGTTTTTT.

This clone was seen only a few times. CDR3 loop: CASKTQGQANSPLHF. As DNA, the CDR3 is TGTGCCAGCAAGACACAGGGACAGGCTAATTCACCCCTCCACTTT. The chain links TRBV2 to TRBJ1-6; 8 bases line up with TRBD1. Germline values: CDR1 SNHLY, CDR2 FYNNEI. The CDR3 totals 15 residues. The trim removed 7 bases at V and 6 bases at J, leaving 8 bases unmatched.